The sequence of this T cell receptor (beta chain) was determined in a study of T cell changes during pregnancy in multiple sclerosis. The protocol was immunoSEQ multiplex PCR, while the TCRdb copy is restricted to in-frame clones and leaves out a portion. The table has 20,000 to 25,000 clones, just over 90% seen once; the top ten hold more than 0.5%. The clonotype comes from a female donor in good health, enrolled as a control in a pregnancy study. Here the sequenced sample was CD4+ T cells from peripheral blood mononuclear cells, taken after pregnancy.

The CDR3 DNA follows: TGTGCCAGCTCACTAGCGGGAGTTAGCACAGATACGCAGTATTTT. Translated, it gives CASSLAGVSTDTQYF. The rearrangement joins TRBV2 to TRBJ2-3, with TRBD2 identical over 11 bases. Per germline, CDR1 SNHLY and CDR2 FYNNEI. This CDR3 contains 15 residues. The V segment lost 8 bases and the J segment 0 bases; nucleotides outside the gene matches: 4. Filled out from reference TRBV2 and TRBJ2-3, the complete variable domain reads EPEVTQTPSHQVTQMGQEVILRCVPISNHLYFYWYRQILGQKVEFLVSFYNNEISEKSEIFDDQFSVERPDGSNFTLKIRSTKLEDSAMYFCASSLAGVSTDTQYFGPGTRLTVL.